The entry below describes one T cell receptor (beta chain). Its antigen is as yet unknown. Germline V lookup: CDR1 SGHNT, CDR2 YYREEE (reference sequence). Trimming took off 2 bases at V and 6 bases at J, with 20 bases between the two ends. This CDR3 comprises 17 residues. This sample is part of a study of cytomegalovirus exposure and HLA in healthy donors. The PCR was carried out with 60 Vbeta primers and 13 Jbeta primers. Here immunoSEQ multiplex PCR was the method, and the copy in TCRdb shows in-frame clones only, minus some. The table includes 150,000 or so clones, roughly four fifths detected once. Findings and limits, study-wide: The study put 150 to 200 TCR beta chains on its list as cytomegalovirus-associated. Sequencing likely produced, as an artifact, a cluster of highly shared sequence variants. Rates of TCR association differed by HLA locus in a later analysis, with DRB1 highest and HLA-C lowest.

The sequence came from a man aged 45-65 years in good health and CMV-seropositive. What was sequenced was PBMCs. The chain carries TRBV5-4 and TRBJ2-2, with D perhaps matching TRBD2 (6 bases). Here the CDR3 reads CASSFGGSGVVAGELFF. CDR3 nucleotides: TGTGCCAGCAGCTTCGGCGGATCGGGGGTTGTAGCCGGGGAGCTGTTTTTT.